Listed below are T cell receptor beta chains from one sample, sequenced in a study of beta chain features in type 1 diabetes. Profiling relied on immunoSEQ multiplex PCR, and the TCRdb table lists in-frame clones only, not all of them. The sample lists 680,000 or so clones; around 15% were seen once. Source material: naive CD4+ T cells from blood. All receptors derive from a young man in good health. The CDR3 runs from the conserved cysteine through the conserved F or W. A D gene is named only where the DNA matches it firmly. Some rows mark clone size as missing; the rest say once, few, many or name a class of expanded clone.

>TRBJ2-7|-|TRBV27|-
TGTGCCAGCAGTAACCCAGGGGGGCTGAAGGACGAGCAGTACTTC
CASSNPGGLKDEQYF
>TRBJ2-7|-|TRBV20-1|-
TGCAGTGCTTTACAACGATTCGAGCAGTACTTC
CSALQRFEQYF
>TRBJ2-5|-|TRBV10-3|few
TGTGCCATCAGCAGGGGGGGCGGAGAGACCCAGTACTTC
CAISRGGGETQYF
>TRBJ2-5|-|TRBV18|-
TGTGCCAGCTCACCTTTGACAGGTGCGGAGACCCAGTACTTC
CASSPLTGAETQYF
>TRBJ1-2|-|TRBV5-4|-
TGTGCCAGCAGCTTCGGGGGCGTCCCCTCGAGGGGCTACACCTTC
CASSFGGVPSRGYTF
>TRBJ2-3|TRBD1|TRBV7-6|-
TGTGCCAGCAGCTTAAGGACAGGGAGAGGAGATACGCAGTATTTT
CASSLRTGRGDTQYF
>TRBJ1-2|-|TRBV27|-
TGTGCCAGCAGTTCCTCGCTCGCAGGGCACTATGGCTACACCTTC
CASSSSLAGHYGYTF
>TRBJ1-5|TRBD1|TRBV7-9|-
TGTGCCAGCAGCCCCAGACAGGGTCCAAATCAGCCCCAGCATTTT
CASSPRQGPNQPQHF
>TRBJ1-3|-|TRBV2|-
TGTGCCAGCGAGCCAGGGTGGCGAAACACCATATATTTT
CASEPGWRNTIYF
>TRBJ1-5|-|TRBV6-6|few
TGTGCCAGCAGTTGGGGTAGCAATCAGCCCCAGCATTTT
CASSWGSNQPQHF
>TRBJ1-2|-|TRBV12-5|-
TGTGCTAGTGGCCTGTCCGGGACCCGGCTAGGAGGCTACACCTTC
CASGLSGTRLGGYTF
>TRBJ2-7|-|TRBV25-1|few
TGTGCCAGCAGTGAATCCAGGCCTGGGAGCTACGAGCAGTACTTC
CASSESRPGSYEQYF
>TRBJ2-7|-|TRBV15|-
TGTGCCACCAGCAGAGATAAGAAAGGGGCCTACGAGCAGTACTTC
CATSRDKKGAYEQYF
>TRBJ2-2|-|TRBV7-3|-
TGTGCCAGCAGCCCAAGGACTAACACCGGGGAGCTGTTTTTT
CASSPRTNTGELFF
>TRBJ2-7|-|TRBV5-6|-
TGTGCCTCCCCCCGCCAGCAGTACTTC
CASPRQQYF
>TRBJ2-4|TRBD1|TRBV9|few
TGTGCCAGCAGCGTCCGGGACAGGGGGCTTATTCAGTACTTC
CASSVRDRGLIQYF
>TRBJ2-5|-|TRBV15|few
TGTGCCACCAGCAGAGATCCAAGTGGGGGCTCAGAGACCCAGTACTTC
CATSRDPSGGSETQYF
>TRBJ1-1|-|TRBV19|few
TGTGCCAGTAGTCTCCAGATCATGAACACTGAAGCTTTCTTT
CASSLQIMNTEAFF
>TRBJ2-3|-|TRBV28|-
TGTGCGGCGCTGGGGGGTTCAACCACAGATACGCAGTATTTT
CAALGGSTTDTQYF
>TRBJ1-2|-|TRBV5-1|-
TGCGCCAGCAGCTTGGGTCTGGGACGGACTAACTATGGCTACACCTTC
CASSLGLGRTNYGYTF
>TRBJ1-5|-|TRBV11-3|-
TGTGCCAGCAGCTTAGATAAAGACCAGGCCAATCAGCCCCAGCATTTT
CASSLDKDQANQPQHF
>TRBJ1-2|-|TRBV4-3|few
TGCGCCAGCAGCCAAGAATCAGCTAACTTCTATGGCTACACCTTC
CASSQESANFYGYTF
>TRBJ1-5|-|TRBV6-5|few
TGTGCCAGCAAACCGGGACTCTACAGCAATCAGCCCCAGCATTTT
CASKPGLYSNQPQHF
>TRBJ1-1|-|TRBV5-1|few
TGCGCCAGCAGCTACGGACGAACAGCCAAGGAAAACACTGAAGCTTTCTTT
CASSYGRTAKENTEAFF
>TRBJ2-2|TRBD2|TRBV5-4|few
TGTGCCAGCAGCTTGGGCGGTAGCGGGGCCAACACCGGGGAGCTGTTTTTT
CASSLGGSGANTGELFF
>TRBJ2-6|-|TRBV14|few
TGTGCCAGCAGCCCCGTTTGGTTGCTTGGGGCCAACGTCCTGACTTTC
CASSPVWLLGANVLTF
>TRBJ2-3|-|TRBV7-4|few
TGTGCCAGCAGCTTTGGCGGAGAGACTAGCACAGATACGCAGTATTTT
CASSFGGETSTDTQYF
>TRBJ1-5|-|TRBV25-1|-
TGTGCCAGCAGCTGGGGGGGTTTGGGGTCCCAGCATTTT
CASSWGGLGSQHF
>TRBJ1-2|-|TRBV4-3|-
TGCGCCAGCAGCCAAGCCCAGGGCGCATCTAACTATGGCTACACCTTC
CASSQAQGASNYGYTF
>TRBJ2-7|-|TRBV5-4|-
TGTGCCAGCAGCTTGGAGCCCCCCGGGGAGCAGTACTTC
CASSLEPPGEQYF
>TRBJ2-5|TRBD2|TRBV5-1|-
TGCGCCAGCAGCTCCGGGACTACCGCTATGGCCCAGTACTTC
CASSSGTTAMAQYF
>TRBJ1-2|-|TRBV25-1|few
TGTGCCAGCAAGGGGGTTCGCGGGCCCCATGGCTACACCTTC
CASKGVRGPHGYTF
>TRBJ2-1|-|TRBV14|-
TGTGCCAGCAGCCAAGCCGGACTGGGGTACAATGAGCAGTTCTTC
CASSQAGLGYNEQFF
>TRBJ1-2|TRBD1|TRBV14|-
TGTGCCAGCAGCCGTAACAGGGGTCCTAACTATGGCTACACCTTC
CASSRNRGPNYGYTF
>TRBJ2-2|TRBD1|TRBV10-3|few
TGTGCCATCAGCGGGACAGGGTACACCGGGGAGCTGTTTTTT
CAISGTGYTGELFF
>TRBJ2-3|TRBD1|TRBV7-3|few
TGTGCCAGCAGCTACCGGGACAGTTCCACAGATACGCAGTATTTT
CASSYRDSSTDTQYF
>TRBJ2-3|TRBD1|TRBV18|-
TGTGCCAGCTCACCGCGGGACAGGACATGGGGAGATACGCAGTATTTT
CASSPRDRTWGDTQYF
>TRBJ2-7|-|TRBV5-1|few
TGCGCCAGCAGCCCATCTTCCTACGAGCAGTACTTC
CASSPSSYEQYF
>TRBJ1-5|-|TRBV11-2|few
TGTGCCAGCAGCTTTTCCAATCAGCCCCAGCATTTT
CASSFSNQPQHF
>TRBJ2-7|-|TRBV28|-
TGTGCCAGCAGTTTATACTGGGCCCCACCCAACTACGAGCAGTACTTC
CASSLYWAPPNYEQYF
>TRBJ1-2|-|TRBV28|-
TGTGCCAGCAGTTTAGGAGTCAGGGGTGCTGATGGCTACACCTTC
CASSLGVRGADGYTF
>TRBJ2-2|-|TRBV10-3|few
TGTGCCATCAGTGGACGGACTTCAACCGGGGAGCTGTTTTTT
CAISGRTSTGELFF